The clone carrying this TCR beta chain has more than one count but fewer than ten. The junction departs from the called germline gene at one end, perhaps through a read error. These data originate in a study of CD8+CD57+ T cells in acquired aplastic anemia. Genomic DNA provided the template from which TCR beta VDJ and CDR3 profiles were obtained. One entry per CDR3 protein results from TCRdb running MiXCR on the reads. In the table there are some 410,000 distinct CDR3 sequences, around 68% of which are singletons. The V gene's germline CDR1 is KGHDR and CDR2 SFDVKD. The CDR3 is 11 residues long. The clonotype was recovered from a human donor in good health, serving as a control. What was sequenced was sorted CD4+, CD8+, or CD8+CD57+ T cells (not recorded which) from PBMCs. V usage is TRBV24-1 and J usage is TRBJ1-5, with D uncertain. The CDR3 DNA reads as TGCGCCACCAGTGAGGGACAGCCCCAGCATTTT. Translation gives CATSEGQPQHF.